These 21 T cell receptor beta chains were sequenced from one sample in a study of Graves' ophthalmopathy and Graves' hyperthyroidism. The authors amplified TCR beta CDR3 regions, and they did so from RNA transcripts for repertoire sequencing. RT-PCR in the first round used HTBI primers; a second-round multiplex PCR followed. TCRdb itself ran the multiplex PCR reads through MiXCR, one entry per CDR3 protein. The sample shows about 220,000 distinct CDR3 sequences, about 22% of them seen only once. Sequenced input: peripheral blood. The origin of the receptors is a woman in her forties or fifties with Graves' ophthalmopathy.

This rearrangement joins TRBV28 to TRBJ2-5; D is tentatively TRBD1 or TRBD2 (5 bases each). The CDR3 consists of 17 residues. Germline loops: CDR1 MDHEN, CDR2 SYDVKM. V lost 3 bases and J 5 bases, leaving 22 bases between the germline ends. In DNA form, the CDR3 reads TGTGCCAGCAGTTTTTCTGGGGGAACCCGGGGTGGGGAGACCCAGTACTTC. Translated: CASSFSGGTRGGETQYF.

The sample holds many counts of this clonotype. The genes are TRBV18 and TRBJ1-3; D not certain. The length of the CDR3 is 15 residues. V gave up 0 bases and J gave up 0 bases, with 6 bases separating them. Germline V gene data show CDR1 as KGHSH and CDR2 as LQKENI. CDR3 bases: TGTGCCAGCTCACCACCGGGCAGCTCTGGAAACACCATATATTTT. Translated, it gives CASSPPGSSGNTIYF.

Many counts were recorded for this clonotype. V usage is TRBV12-3 or TRBV12-4 and J usage is TRBJ2-5, with TRBD2 as a possible D gene (7 bases). V lost 4 bases and J 4 bases, leaving 13 bases between the germline ends. The CDR3 length is 14 residues. The CDR3 nucleotides are TGTGCCAGCAGTTCTACAGGGAGGGGAGAGACCCAGTACTTC. Amino acid sequence: CASSSTGRGETQYF.

This clonotype was observed many times. V gene TRBV19 combines with J gene TRBJ2-7; perhaps TRBD1 as D (5 bases). CDR3 length: 13 residues. V was shortened by 3 bases and J by 6 bases, with 12 bases between the two germline ends. CDR1 and CDR2 from the germline V gene are LNHDA and SQIVND (reference sequence). CDR3 nucleotide sequence: TGTGCCAGTAGTATCACACAGGTAGCCGAGCAGTACTTC. Encoded protein: CASSITQVAEQYF.

This clonotype has ten or more counts. V usage is TRBV12-3 or TRBV12-4 and J usage is TRBJ2-5; TRBD2 matches at 9 bases. V gave up 4 bases and J gave up 1 base; unmatched junction bases: 10. The CDR3 consists of 17 residues. CDR3 sequence (DNA): TGTGCCAGCAGTTCTCGGGGACTAGCTCGTCTCCAAGAGACCCAGTACTTC. It translates to CASSSRGLARLQETQYF.

The sample holds many counts of this clonotype. This chain joins TRBV2 and TRBJ2-4, with a tentative D call TRBD2 (5 bases). Deletions cut 1 base from V and 0 bases from J, with 10 bases between. Germline CDR1 is SNHLY and CDR2 is FYNNEI. The CDR3 is 16 amino acids. Written as DNA, the CDR3 is TGTGCCAGCAGTGAAGGGCGGACTGTAGCCAAAAACATTCAGTACTTC. Its translation is CASSEGRTVAKNIQYF.

This clonotype has at least ten counts. The J gene is TRBJ1-1, the V gene TRBV19; 8 nucleotides match TRBD1. Germline values: CDR1 LNHDA, CDR2 SQIVND (reference sequence). V gave up 6 bases and J gave up 7 bases; unmatched junction bases: 4. The CDR3 covers 12 residues. CDR3 protein: CASRQGVGEAFF. The DNA for the CDR3 is TGTGCCAGTAGACAGGGGGTGGGTGAAGCTTTCTTT.

This clonotype was counted at least ten times. The gene calls are TRBV6-1 and TRBJ2-5; D is possibly TRBD2 (5 bases). The CDR3 is made up of 14 amino acids. V shed 6 bases and J shed 5 bases, with 16 bases lying between them. The germline CDR1 and CDR2 sequences are MNHNS and SASEGT. CDR3 sequence: CASSSGSPGETQYF. CDR3 DNA sequence: TGTGCCAGCAGCTCCGGGTCCCCGGGGGAGACCCAGTACTTC.

There are many counts of this clonotype. V gene TRBV14 combines with J gene TRBJ2-5, with a possible D match to TRBD2 (5 bases). This CDR3 has 15 residues. In germline, CDR1 is SGHDN, CDR2 FVKESK. Trimming took off 1 base at V and 5 bases at J, with 14 bases between the two ends. The CDR3 spells CASSQGITRVETQYF. The CDR3, as DNA: TGTGCCAGCAGCCAAGGCATAACTAGAGTGGAGACCCAGTACTTC.

V usage is TRBV28 and J usage is TRBJ1-5, with TRBD1 as a possible D gene (6 bases). The germline V gene has CDR1 MDHEN and CDR2 SYDVKM. V gave up 5 bases and J gave up 5 bases, with 10 bases separating them. This CDR3 spans 13 amino acids. This CDR3 reads CASSINRDQPQHF. CDR3 DNA: TGTGCCAGCAGTATAAACAGGGATCAGCCCCAGCATTTT.

This clonotype was picked up a small number of times. The V and J genes are TRBV7-8 and TRBJ1-2; no reliable D call. CDR3 size: 14 residues. Trimming cost V 0 bases and J 8 bases, with 13 bases left between them. Germline loops: CDR1 SGHVS, CDR2 FQNEAQ. In nucleotides, the CDR3 is TGTGCCAGCAGCTTAGCGGACCGGAGAGGAGGCTACACCTTC. This sequence encodes CASSLADRRGGYTF.

This clonotype appeared many times. The rearrangement uses TRBV19 and TRBJ1-1; 12 bases match TRBD1. Germline V gene lookup returns CDR1 LNHDA and CDR2 SQIVND (reference sequence). The CDR3 has 11 residues. The CDR3 protein is CALGTGGAAFF. As DNA, the CDR3 is TGTGCTTTAGGGACAGGGGGCGCGGCTTTCTTT.

Many counts were recorded for this clonotype. CDR3 nucleotides: TGTGCCATCAGGGGGAGCGGGACTAACACCGGGGAGCTGTTTTTT. Its translation is CAIRGSGTNTGELFF. The chain couples TRBV10-3 to TRBJ2-2, with 7 nucleotides matching TRBD2. V dropped 6 bases and J dropped 2; count of bases not matched to a gene: 6. From germline, CDR1 is ENHRY and CDR2 SYGVKD. The CDR3 is made up of 15 amino acids.

This clonotype was detected ten times or more. The chain recombines TRBV28 with TRBJ1-1; TRBD1 might be the D (5 bases). Trimming pared 5 bases from V and 5 bases from J, leaving 18 bases between. Germline CDR1 reads MDHEN; CDR2 reads SYDVKM. This CDR3 has 15 residues. CDR3 in amino acids: CASSPGRGAVTEAFF. The CDR3 DNA is TGTGCCAGCAGTCCGGGTCGAGGGGCGGTGACTGAAGCTTTCTTT. Supplemented by reference TRBV28 and TRBJ1-1, the full variable domain reads DVKVTQSSRYLVKRTGEKVFLECVQDMDHENMFWYRQDPGLGLRLIYFSYDVKMKEKGDIPEGYSVSREKKERFSLILESASTNQTSMYLCASSPGRGAVTEAFFGQGTRLTVV.

This clonotype was found many times. The chain uses TRBV19 and TRBJ1-2, with D tentatively TRBD1 (6 bases). The CDR3 runs to 14 residues. Trimming stripped 5 bases from V and 4 bases from J, with 14 bases between. Germline V gives CDR1 LNHDA, CDR2 SQIVND (reference sequence). DNA for the CDR3: TGTGCCAGTAGTTGGGGGCCGCGATCCTATGGCTACACCTTC. Its protein product is CASSWGPRSYGYTF.

In its sample, this clonotype was seen many times. The chain couples TRBV2 to TRBJ2-1; possibly TRBD1 for D (5 bases). The V and J ends lost 5 bases and 1 base respectively, with 15 bases between them. The germline V gene has CDR1 SNHLY and CDR2 FYNNEI. The CDR3 consists of 16 residues. In nucleotides, the CDR3 is TGTGCCAGCAGTAGCAGGGTAGCTAGGTCCTACAATGAGCAGTTCTTC. Its protein is CASSSRVARSYNEQFF.

This clonotype was found many times. This rearrangement joins TRBV20-1 to TRBJ1-1; D is undetermined. The CDR3 sequence is 14 residues long. The germline V gene has CDR1 DFQATT and CDR2 SNEGSKA (reference sequence). V lost 4 bases and J 5 bases, leaving 17 bases between the germline ends. This CDR3 is CSAILTGVGTEAFF. Here the CDR3 DNA reads TGCAGTGCTATATTAACCGGGGTTGGAACTGAAGCTTTCTTT.

The count of this clonotype is one. A much larger clone differs by one base, so this may be a read error. The chain carries TRBV6-1 and TRBJ2-2; unclear D gene. The CDR3 spans 13 residues. Germline V lookup: CDR1 MNHNS, CDR2 SASEGT. V gave up 7 bases and J gave up 6 bases, with 12 bases separating them. CDR3 sequence (DNA): TGTGCCAGCACTACCCTCAAGGCCGGGGAGCTGTTTTTT. As protein: CASTTLKAGELFF.

The chain carries TRBV7-8 and TRBJ2-7; 13 bases match TRBD2. This CDR3 is 16 amino acids long. Unmatched junction bases numbered 5, after V lost 1 base and J lost 5 bases. Germline CDR1 SGHVS, CDR2 FQNEAQ. CDR3 coding DNA: TGTGCCAGCAGCTTAGGGTGGACTAGCGGGAGCAACGAGCAGTACTTC. This sequence encodes CASSLGWTSGSNEQYF.

This rearrangement joins TRBV30 to TRBJ1-5; 9 bases map to TRBD1. The CDR3 sequence is 16 residues long. V lost 3 bases, J lost 1 base, and 7 bases stayed unmatched. Germline-derived CDR1 and CDR2 are GTSNPN and SVGIG (reference sequence). The CDR3 DNA is TGTGCCTGGAGGCACACAGGGGGCGCGAGCAATCAGCCCCAGCATTTT. Translated: CAWRHTGGASNQPQHF.

This clonotype was seen many times. The chain couples TRBV6-5 to TRBJ2-7; 7 nucleotides align to TRBD1. Germline lookup yields CDR1 MNHEY and CDR2 SVGAGI. The junction had 9 bases not matched to a gene; V was cut back by 0 bases and J by 4 bases. The CDR3 totals 16 residues. Written as DNA, the CDR3 is TGTGCCAGCAGTTACTCGATCCCGCGACAGGGTTACGAGCAGTACTTC. It codes for CASSYSIPRQGYEQYF.